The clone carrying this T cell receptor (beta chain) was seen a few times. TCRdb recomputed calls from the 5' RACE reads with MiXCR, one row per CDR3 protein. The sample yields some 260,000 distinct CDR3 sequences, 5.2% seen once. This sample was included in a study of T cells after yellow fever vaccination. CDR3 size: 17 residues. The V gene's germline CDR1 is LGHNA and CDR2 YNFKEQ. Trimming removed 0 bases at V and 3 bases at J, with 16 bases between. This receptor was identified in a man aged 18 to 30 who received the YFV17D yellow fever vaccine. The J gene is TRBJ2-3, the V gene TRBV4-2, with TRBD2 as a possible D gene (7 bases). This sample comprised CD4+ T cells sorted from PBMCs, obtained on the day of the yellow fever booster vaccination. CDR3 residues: CASSQETRGAGTDTQYF. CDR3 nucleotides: TGTGCCAGCAGCCAAGAGACTCGGGGGGCCGGAACAGATACGCAGTATTTT.